This entry lists 21 T cell receptor beta chains sequenced from one sample in a study of blood T cell repertoires in COVID-19. TCRdb's table, derived via immunoSEQ multiplex PCR, lists solely in-frame clones and lacks some. The profile shows 150,000 to 200,000 clones, around 87% of them singletons. Specimen: peripheral blood. Receptors were obtained from a woman between 65 and 79 years old with COVID-19, enrolled during active disease.

This chain joins TRBV5-1 and TRBJ2-2; perhaps TRBD1 as D (5 bases). V was pared by 0 bases and J by 2 bases, with 11 bases between. This CDR3 region has 16 residues. Germline-derived CDR1 and CDR2 are SGHRS and YFSETQ. The CDR3 protein is CASSLATETNTGELFF. DNA of the CDR3: TGCGCCAGCAGCTTGGCGACAGAAACAAACACCGGGGAGCTGTTTTTT.

The chain uses TRBV28 and TRBJ1-1; D remains ambiguous. V lost 1 base and J 3 bases, leaving 9 bases between the germline ends. Germline V gene lookup returns CDR1 MDHEN and CDR2 SYDVKM. This CDR3 spans 14 amino acids. CDR3 DNA: TGTGCCAGCAGTTTATCCAAGAGGGACACTGAAGCTTTCTTT. Amino acid sequence: CASSLSKRDTEAFF.

This chain uses TRBV7-9 with TRBJ1-4, with a weak D call TRBD1 (5 bases). The length of the CDR3 is 13 residues. Germline CDR1 and CDR2: SEHNR and FQNEAQ (reference sequence). Deletions cut 3 bases from V and 6 bases from J, with 8 bases between. CDR3 nucleotides: TGTGCCAGCAGCTTCAGGGCCCATGAAAAACTGTTTTTT. It codes for CASSFRAHEKLFF.

The chain employs TRBV11-3 and TRBJ2-2, with D perhaps TRBD2 (6 bases). Germline V lookup: CDR1 SGHNT, CDR2 YENEEA. The CDR3 has 16 residues. V shed 5 bases and J shed 5 bases, with 18 bases lying between them. The CDR3 DNA reads as TGTGCCAGCAGCCCGGACGGGGGAGTGATTACCGGGGAGCTGTTTTTT. Translating it yields CASSPDGGVITGELFF.

The chain employs TRBV6-2 or TRBV6-3 and TRBJ2-7; tentatively, D is TRBD2 (5 bases). This CDR3 region has 14 residues. Germline CDR1 and CDR2: MNHEY and SVGEGT. Trimming took 6 bases from V and 2 from J, leaving 14 bases between them. In DNA, the CDR3 is TGTGCCAGCAGCTCCCATGGAGGAACCTACGAGCAGTACTTC. Residues: CASSSHGGTYEQYF.

V gene TRBV6-5 combines with J gene TRBJ1-1; unclear D gene. The CDR3 runs 15 residues. Trimming took off 2 bases at V and 1 base at J, with 11 bases between the two ends. Looked up from germline, CDR1 is MNHEY and CDR2 is SVGAGI. Here the CDR3 DNA reads TGTGCCAGCAGTTACACCTCGAGCTCGAACACTGAAGCTTTCTTT. It translates to CASSYTSSSNTEAFF.

The gene calls are TRBV28 and TRBJ2-7; 10 nucleotides agree with TRBD2. CDR1 and CDR2 from the germline V gene are MDHEN and SYDVKM. This CDR3 region has 15 residues. The V and J ends lost 5 bases and 3 bases, in that order; junction bases with no gene match: 7. The CDR3 loop reads CASSAQREGFYEQYF. DNA for the CDR3: TGTGCCAGCAGTGCTCAGCGGGAGGGTTTCTACGAGCAGTACTTC.

The chain couples TRBV5-6 to TRBJ2-2; D is ambiguous. V shed 3 bases and J shed 5 bases, with 20 bases lying between them. Germline loops: CDR1 SGHDT, CDR2 YYEEEE. This CDR3 region has 17 residues. CDR3 sequence (DNA): TGTGCCAGCAGCTCCCTGGAGAGGCCCCTCCGAACCGGGGAGCTGTTTTTT. It codes for CASSSLERPLRTGELFF. Full variable domain (rest looked up from reference TRBV5-6 and TRBJ2-2): DAGVTQSPTHLIKTRGQQVTLRCSPKSGHDTVSWYQQALGQGPQFIFQYYEEEERQRGNFPDRFSGHQFPNYSSELNVNALLLGDSALYLCASSSLERPLRTGELFFGEGSRLTVL.

This clone was seen once. V and J are TRBV5-1 and TRBJ2-7, with D unclear. Trimming shortened V by 0 bases and J by 4 bases, and 8 bases separated the two germline ends. CDR3 length: 13 residues. Germline CDR1 reads SGHRS; CDR2 reads YFSETQ. CDR3 DNA sequence: TGCGCCAGCAGCTTGGGCGAGTCTTACGAGCAGTACTTC. Amino acid sequence: CASSLGESYEQYF.

The V gene is TRBV28, the J gene TRBJ1-3; a weak D match, TRBD1 (6 bases). Trimming took 3 bases from V and 1 from J, leaving 7 bases between them. The germline CDR1 and CDR2 sequences are MDHEN and SYDVKM. CDR3 length: 14 residues. CDR3 amino acids: CASSLGASGNTIYF. Here the CDR3 DNA reads TGTGCCAGCAGTTTGGGGGCATCTGGAAACACCATATATTTT.

The count of this clone is one. Here the CDR3 reads CASSTMGQAQGYTF. CDR3 coding DNA: TGTGCCAGCAGTACCATGGGACAGGCCCAGGGCTACACCTTC. V and J are TRBV6-5 and TRBJ1-2; 8 positions agree with TRBD1. After removal of 5 bases from V and 8 bases from J, the junction contained 10 bases not matched to a gene. The germline gives CDR1 MNHEY, CDR2 SVGAGI. CDR3 length equals 14 residues.

This chain uses TRBV6-5 with TRBJ2-7; TRBD2 is a possible D gene (5 bases). Germline V gene data show CDR1 as MNHEY and CDR2 as SVGAGI. The CDR3 is 11 residues long. The ends were cut back, 7 bases at V and 3 bases at J, with 7 bases in the middle. CDR3 nucleotides: TGTGCCAGCACGGGGAGCTACGAGCAGTACTTC. Residues: CASTGSYEQYF.

This clone was seen a single time. The chain has TRBV7-2 and TRBJ2-5, with D maybe TRBD2 (5 bases). The CDR3 covers 13 residues. Germline V gives CDR1 SGHTA, CDR2 FQGNSA. Deletions cut 2 bases from V and 4 bases from J, with 8 bases between. This CDR3 is CASSLMTTETQYF. Written as DNA, the CDR3 is TGTGCCAGCAGCTTAATGACTACAGAGACCCAGTACTTC. Full variable domain (missing parts from reference TRBV7-2 and TRBJ2-5): GAGVSQSPSNKVTEKGKDVELRCDPISGHTALYWYRQSLGQGLEFLIYFQGNSAPDKSGLPSDRFSAERTGGSVSTLTIQRTQQEDSAVYLCASSLMTTETQYFGPGTRLLVL.

This clone was found once. The chain has TRBV6-5 and TRBJ2-1, with 10 bases identical to TRBD1. This CDR3 comprises 15 residues. Per germline, CDR1 MNHEY and CDR2 SVGAGI. The V and J ends lost 5 bases and 6 bases, in that order; junction bases with no gene match: 7. The chain's CDR3 is CASSPDRTGGNEQFF. CDR3 sequence (DNA): TGTGCCAGCAGTCCCGACCGGACAGGGGGCAATGAGCAGTTCTTC.

The V call is TRBV5-5, the J call TRBJ2-7, with a weak D call TRBD2 (6 bases). This CDR3 is built from 15 residues. Germline V lookup: CDR1 SGHKS, CDR2 YYEKEE (reference sequence). V was trimmed by 6 bases and J by 1 base, leaving 17 bases between them. Here the CDR3 DNA reads TGTGCCAGCACCCCTAGGGACTTTGCTTCCTACGAGCAGTACTTC. Amino acid sequence: CASTPRDFASYEQYF. Full variable domain (remainder filled in from reference TRBV5-5 and TRBJ2-7): DAGVTQSPTHLIKTRGQQVTLRCSPISGHKSVSWYQQVLGQGPQFIFQYYEKEERGRGNFPDRFSARQFPNYSSELNVNALLLGDSALYLCASTPRDFASYEQYFGPGTRLTVT.

The J gene is TRBJ1-1, the V gene TRBV6-5; D is unclear. Trimming removed 2 bases from V and 1 base from J, with 8 bases in between. This CDR3 comprises 14 residues. Germline assignment: CDR1 MNHEY and CDR2 SVGAGI. Here the CDR3 reads CASSYGLPNTEAFF. CDR3 DNA: TGTGCCAGCAGTTACGGACTGCCGAACACTGAAGCTTTCTTT.

The J gene is TRBJ1-2, the V gene TRBV18; D unclear. Between the trimmed V and J ends, which lost 3 bases and 3 bases, there was a span of 8 bases. The CDR3 has 13 amino acids. CDR1 and CDR2 from the germline V gene are KGHSH and LQKENI. The CDR3 coding sequence is TGTGCCAGCTCACCTACAGCAGACTATGGCTACACCTTC. It codes for CASSPTADYGYTF.

The rearrangement joins TRBV27 to TRBJ2-5, with D possibly TRBD2 on 6 matching bases. V dropped 5 bases and J dropped 1 base, with 23 bases sitting between them. The CDR3 is 18 residues long. The germline V gene encodes CDR1 MNHEY and CDR2 SMNVEV (reference sequence). For the CDR3, the DNA is TGTGCCAGCAGTCCCGATTTGGGTGGGAGGCCGTTCCAAGAGACCCAGTACTTC. Protein: CASSPDLGGRPFQETQYF.

The chain joins TRBV5-1 to TRBJ2-7; tentatively, D is TRBD1 (5 bases). CDR3 length equals 14 residues. Germline CDR1 is SGHRS and CDR2 is YFSETQ. The V gene lost 0 bases and the J gene lost 4 bases, with 11 bases spanning the gap. The CDR3 DNA reads TGCGCCAGCAGCTTGGAATGGGGCCCATACGAGCAGTACTTC. Its translation: CASSLEWGPYEQYF. Full variable domain (remainder filled in from reference TRBV5-1 and TRBJ2-7): KAGVTQTPRYLIKTRGQQVTLSCSPISGHRSVSWYQQTPGQGLQFLFEYFSETQRNKGNFPGRFSGRQFSNSRSEMNVSTLELGDSALYLCASSLEWGPYEQYFGPGTRLTVT.

The chain employs TRBV12-5 and TRBJ1-1, with 8 bases aligning to TRBD1. Germline loops: CDR1 LGHNT, CDR2 FRNRAP. The junction had 1 base not matched to a gene; V was cut back by 0 bases and J by 4 bases. CDR3 length equals 14 residues. CDR3 in DNA: TGTGCTAGTGGTTTGGTACAGGGGGGCACTGAAGCTTTCTTT. This encodes CASGLVQGGTEAFF.

This rearrangement joins TRBV15 to TRBJ2-2, with TRBD1 matching over 8 bases. The CDR3 is made up of 15 amino acids. Germline lookup yields CDR1 LNHNV and CDR2 YYDKDF (reference sequence). With 4 bases clipped from V and 6 bases from J, the junction kept 7 bases outside the gene matches. CDR3 bases: TGTGCCACCAGCATTGGACAGGGAAGTGCCGGGGAGCTGTTTTTT. Amino acids: CATSIGQGSAGELFF.